The rows below give T cell receptor beta chains drawn from one sample of a study of blood T cell repertoires in COVID-19. Repertoires were generated with immunoSEQ multiplex PCR, while TCRdb's copy carries only in-frame clones and drops some. The table shows some 240,000 clones, with roughly 80% occurring only once. Source material: peripheral blood. The receptor source for this set is a woman aged 55 to 70 with active or convalescent COVID-19. The CDR3 runs from the conserved cysteine through the conserved F or W. The D gene is left open where the match is weak. Clone sizes are given selectively: once, few, many, or a class where the clone is expanded.

CDR3: CASSLWVGANEQYF; DNA: TGTGCCAGCAGCTTATGGGTAGGGGCTAACGAGCAGTACTTC; V: TRBV7-9; D: NA; length: 14; J: TRBJ2-7; size: once
CDR3: CASSFRQGSYEQYF; DNA: TGTGCCAGCAGCTTTCGACAGGGGAGCTACGAGCAGTACTTC; V: TRBV11-2; D: TRBD1; length: 14; J: TRBJ2-7; size: NA
CDR3: CASSPAGLAGGSPQETQYF; DNA: TGTGCCAGCTCACCAGCGGGACTAGCGGGGGGGTCCCCGCAAGAGACCCAGTACTTC; V: TRBV18; D: TRBD2; length: 19; J: TRBJ2-5; size: NA
CDR3: CASSYSMGQGIVEQYF; DNA: TGTGCCAGCAGTTACTCGATGGGACAGGGGATCGTCGAGCAGTACTTC; V: TRBV6-6; D: TRBD1; length: 16; J: TRBJ2-7; size: NA
CDR3: CASSTDRGRETQYF; DNA: TGTGCTAGCAGCACGGACAGGGGGCGAGAGACCCAGTACTTC; V: TRBV7-7; D: TRBD1; length: 14; J: TRBJ2-5; size: NA
CDR3: CASSPGLAGDTDTQYF; DNA: TGTGCCAGCTCACCAGGACTAGCGGGAGACACAGATACGCAGTATTTT; V: TRBV18; D: TRBD2; length: 16; J: TRBJ2-3; size: NA
CDR3: CASSGPGTAQGYTF; DNA: TGTGCCAGCAGTGGCCCCGGGACAGCTCAGGGCTACACCTTC; V: TRBV6-6; D: TRBD1; length: 14; J: TRBJ1-2; size: NA
CDR3: CASSRDTTGTDTQYF; DNA: TGTGCCAGCAGCCGGGACACCACAGGGACAGATACGCAGTATTTT; V: TRBV7-3; D: NA; length: 15; J: TRBJ2-3; size: NA
CDR3: CASSLEWDSGGRYNEQFF; DNA: TGTGCCAGCAGCCTCGAGTGGGACAGCGGGGGTCGGTACAATGAGCAGTTCTTC; V: TRBV14; D: NA; length: 18; J: TRBJ2-1; size: NA
CDR3: CASSPTGNYGYTF; DNA: TGTGCCAGCAGCCCGACAGGGAACTATGGCTACACCTTC; V: TRBV28; D: TRBD1; length: 13; J: TRBJ1-2; size: NA
CDR3: CASSQVGPEQPQHF; DNA: TGCGCCAGCAGCCAAGTAGGCCCGGAGCAGCCCCAGCATTTT; V: TRBV4-1; D: NA; length: 14; J: TRBJ1-5; size: many
CDR3: CASSERQGYGYTF; DNA: TGTGCCAGCAGTGAGCGACAGGGGTATGGCTACACCTTC; V: TRBV2; D: TRBD1; length: 13; J: TRBJ1-2; size: NA
CDR3: CASSPKGAQETQYF; DNA: TGTGCCAGCAGCCCCAAGGGGGCCCAAGAGACCCAGTACTTC; V: TRBV5-4; D: TRBD1; length: 14; J: TRBJ2-5; size: NA
CDR3: CASSGQKGNTGSYNEQFF; DNA: TGTGCCAGCTCGGGACAGAAGGGAAACACTGGCTCCTACAATGAGCAGTTCTTC; V: TRBV7-9; D: TRBD1; length: 18; J: TRBJ2-1; size: many
CDR3: CASTGVFPETQYF; DNA: TGTGCCAGCACCGGGGTCTTCCCGGAGACCCAGTACTTC; V: TRBV2; D: NA; length: 13; J: TRBJ2-5; size: NA
CDR3: CASSSLGGDNSPLHF; DNA: TGCGCCAGCAGCTCCCTGGGGGGAGATAATTCACCCCTCCACTTT; V: TRBV5-1; D: NA; length: 15; J: TRBJ1-6; size: NA
CDR3: CASSLQGAREKLFF; DNA: TGTGCCAGCAGCCTACAGGGGGCGAGGGAAAAACTGTTTTTT; V: TRBV2; D: TRBD1; length: 14; J: TRBJ1-4; size: NA
CDR3: CASSLGENTEAFF; DNA: TGTGCCAGCAGCTTAGGAGAGAACACTGAAGCTTTCTTT; V: TRBV11-2; D: NA; length: 13; J: TRBJ1-1; size: NA
CDR3: CASGTPHSYEQYF; DNA: TGTGCCAGCGGGACACCTCATTCCTACGAGCAGTACTTC; V: TRBV6-8; D: NA; length: 13; J: TRBJ2-7; size: NA
CDR3: CASSQARGAAYNEQFF; DNA: TGTGCCAGCAGCCAGGCTCGGGGGGCGGCCTACAATGAGCAGTTCTTC; V: TRBV4-2; D: NA; length: 16; J: TRBJ2-1; size: NA
CDR3: CASSFPIAGGQTDTQYF; DNA: TGTGCCAGCAGCTTTCCCATAGCGGGGGGGCAAACAGATACGCAGTATTTT; V: TRBV7-9; D: TRBD2; length: 17; J: TRBJ2-3; size: NA
CDR3: CSVEQGAEETQYF; DNA: TGCAGCGTAGAACAGGGGGCGGAAGAGACCCAGTACTTC; V: TRBV29-1; D: TRBD1; length: 13; J: TRBJ2-5; size: few
CDR3: CASSELTPPNTGELFF; DNA: TGTGCCAGCAGTGAGCTGACACCACCGAACACCGGGGAGCTGTTTTTT; V: TRBV6-1; D: NA; length: 16; J: TRBJ2-2; size: NA
CDR3: CAWSPERNQPQHF; DNA: TGTGCCTGGTCTCCCGAGCGCAATCAGCCCCAGCATTTT; V: TRBV30; D: NA; length: 13; J: TRBJ1-5; size: NA
CDR3: CASSEAAGNTIYF; DNA: TGTGCCAGCAGTGAGGCGGCTGGAAACACCATATATTTT; V: TRBV6-1; D: NA; length: 13; J: TRBJ1-3; size: NA
CDR3: CASSPSGAHYGYTF; DNA: TGTGCCAGCTCACCCTCAGGGGCGCACTATGGCTACACCTTC; V: TRBV28; D: NA; length: 14; J: TRBJ1-2; size: NA
CDR3: CATRGANTGELFF; DNA: TGTGCCACCAGGGGGGCCAACACCGGGGAGCTGTTTTTT; V: TRBV12-3/TRBV12-4; D: NA; length: 13; J: TRBJ2-2; size: NA
CDR3: CASSLSERGGSGVDEQFF; DNA: TGCGCCAGCAGCTTGAGCGAGCGGGGGGGCTCGGGTGTTGATGAGCAGTTCTTC; V: TRBV5-1; D: TRBD2; length: 18; J: TRBJ2-1; size: once
CDR3: CASSLRASGDSYNEQFF; DNA: TGTGCCAGTAGTTTGAGGGCTAGCGGGGACTCCTACAATGAGCAGTTCTTC; V: TRBV19; D: TRBD2; length: 17; J: TRBJ2-1; size: NA
CDR3: CASSRIAGQGSYEQYF; DNA: TGTGCCAGCAGCCGCATAGCGGGACAGGGCTCCTACGAGCAGTACTTC; V: TRBV13; D: NA; length: 16; J: TRBJ2-7; size: NA
CDR3: CASSPTSQGNTEAFF; DNA: TGTGCCAGCAGCCCCACGTCCCAGGGGAACACTGAAGCTTTCTTT; V: TRBV9; D: NA; length: 15; J: TRBJ1-1; size: NA
CDR3: CASSYQGGNTEAFF; DNA: TGTGCCAGCAGTTATCAGGGGGGAAACACTGAAGCTTTCTTT; V: TRBV3-1/TRBV3-2; D: TRBD1; length: 14; J: TRBJ1-1; size: NA
CDR3: CASSLNIGGRGYTF; DNA: TGTGCCAGCAGTTTAAATATCGGGGGAAGGGGCTACACCTTC; V: TRBV27; D: NA; length: 14; J: TRBJ1-2; size: NA
CDR3: CAWSVMGAQAFF; DNA: TGTGCCTGGAGTGTAATGGGGGCCCAAGCTTTCTTT; V: TRBV30; D: NA; length: 12; J: TRBJ1-1; size: NA
CDR3: CASSLFRGSGNTIYF; DNA: TGTGCCAGCAGCCTTTTTAGGGGGTCTGGAAACACCATATATTTT; V: TRBV11-3; D: NA; length: 15; J: TRBJ1-3; size: NA
CDR3: CASSMFSGGARNEQFF; DNA: TGTGCCAGTAGTATGTTTAGCGGGGGGGCCAGAAATGAGCAGTTCTTC; V: TRBV19; D: TRBD2; length: 16; J: TRBJ2-1; size: few
CDR3: CASSISTGASYEQYF; DNA: TGTGCCAGTAGTATCTCCACAGGGGCCTCCTACGAGCAGTACTTC; V: TRBV19; D: TRBD1; length: 15; J: TRBJ2-7; size: NA
CDR3: CASRLAGVGNQPQHF; DNA: TGTGCCAGCAGACTCGCCGGGGTCGGTAATCAGCCCCAGCATTTT; V: TRBV28; D: NA; length: 15; J: TRBJ1-5; size: few
CDR3: CASSSLLGADYGYTF; DNA: TGTGCCAGCAGCTCCCTGTTAGGGGCGGACTATGGCTACACCTTC; V: TRBV13; D: NA; length: 15; J: TRBJ1-2; size: NA
CDR3: CASSQRGGRGYTF; DNA: TGTGCCAGCAGCCAAAGGGGGGGGAGAGGCTACACCTTC; V: TRBV3-1/TRBV3-2; D: NA; length: 13; J: TRBJ1-2; size: NA
CDR3: CASSSLTGARETQYF; DNA: TGTGCCAGCAGCTCCTTAACAGGGGCGCGGGAGACCCAGTACTTC; V: TRBV7-6; D: TRBD1; length: 15; J: TRBJ2-5; size: few
CDR3: CAWTRTGDSPLHF; DNA: TGTGCCTGGACCCGGACAGGGGATTCACCCCTCCACTTT; V: TRBV30; D: TRBD1; length: 13; J: TRBJ1-6; size: NA
CDR3: CASSPPSGRDTQYF; DNA: TGTGCCAGCTCACCACCTAGCGGGAGAGATACGCAGTATTTT; V: TRBV18; D: TRBD2; length: 14; J: TRBJ2-3; size: NA
CDR3: CASSMSLIGGLFGFNQPQHF; DNA: TGTGCCAGTAGTATGTCGCTCATTGGGGGGTTATTTGGGTTCAATCAGCCCCAGCATTTT; V: TRBV19; D: NA; length: 20; J: TRBJ1-5; size: NA
CDR3: CATSTPGANTIYF; DNA: TGTGCCACCAGCACGCCAGGGGCGAACACCATATATTTT; V: TRBV15; D: NA; length: 13; J: TRBJ1-3; size: once
CDR3: CASSPGGGPYNEQFF; DNA: TGTGCCAGCAGCCCCGGCGGGGGGCCCTACAATGAGCAGTTCTTC; V: TRBV9; D: TRBD2; length: 15; J: TRBJ2-1; size: few
CDR3: CASSPPASGGGTDTQYF; DNA: TGTGCCAGCTCACCACCGGCTAGCGGGGGGGGCACAGATACGCAGTATTTT; V: TRBV18; D: TRBD2; length: 17; J: TRBJ2-3; size: NA
CDR3: CASSFRQGAAAEKLFF; DNA: TGTGCCAGCAGTTTTCGACAGGGGGCAGCGGCTGAAAAACTGTTTTTT; V: TRBV6-6; D: TRBD1; length: 16; J: TRBJ1-4; size: NA
CDR3: CAISETPRTGAMNTEAFF; DNA: TGTGCCATCAGTGAGACCCCTAGGACAGGGGCAATGAACACTGAAGCTTTCTTT; V: TRBV10-3; D: TRBD1; length: 18; J: TRBJ1-1; size: once